The 13 T cell receptor beta chains below come from one sample, sequenced in a study of Ad26.COV2.S vaccination and SARS-CoV-2 variants. This sample's treatment: 19 received Ad26.COV2.S at low or high dose, single or two shots; about 5 received placebo; per-sample allocation not given. Day 63 after the first injection of vaccine or placebo was the sampling time. Repertoires were generated with immunoSEQ multiplex PCR, while TCRdb's copy carries only in-frame clones and drops some. The sample shows 350,000 to 550,000 clones, about 88% of them seen only once. Sequencing used peripheral blood, obtained in a trial of Ad26.COV2.S vaccine versus placebo. Source of these receptors: a person between 18 and 59 years old who received the Ad26.COV2.S COVID-19 vaccine or a placebo.

The chain couples TRBV3-1 (or the pseudogene TRBV3-2) to TRBJ2-1; 10 bases agree with TRBD2. V was clipped by 4 bases and J by 5 bases; unmatched bases: 5. CDR3 length: 15 residues. Germline V gene sequence: CDR1 LGHDT, CDR2 YNNKEL (reference sequence). The DNA of the CDR3 is TGTGCCAGCAGCCTGGGACTAGCGACCCACAATGAGCAGTTCTTC. Translated, it gives CASSLGLATHNEQFF.

The chain couples TRBV4-2 to TRBJ1-5; 8 positions match TRBD1. The CDR3 extends over 16 amino acids. V trimming: 3 bases; J trimming: 1 base; junction bases outside the gene matches: 5. CDR1 is LGHNA, CDR2 YNFKEQ, per germline. The CDR3 DNA reads TGTGCCAGCAGCCACGGACAGGGCTTGAGCAATCAGCCCCAGCATTTT. It codes for CASSHGQGLSNQPQHF.

The CDR3 DNA reads as TGTGCCAGCAGCAGCCTAGGGGGCTCGAGGCAGGGGCCATTCGCGAACACCGGGGAGCTGTTTTTT. Its protein is CASSSLGGSRQGPFANTGELFF. The chain joins TRBV7-9 to TRBJ2-2, with 7 positions matching TRBD1. Germline-derived CDR1 and CDR2 are SEHNR and FQNEAQ (reference sequence). The CDR3 extends over 22 amino acids. V shed 5 bases, J shed 0 bases, and the junction held 24 bases outside the gene matches.

V gene TRBV5-6 combines with J gene TRBJ2-7; the D is unclear. Germline CDR1 SGHDT, CDR2 YYEEEE. V lost 2 bases and J lost 0, with 15 bases in between. This CDR3 region has 16 residues. Written as DNA, the CDR3 is TGTGCCAGCAGCTTTAGTTTTCTTACGAGCTCCTACGAGCAGTACGTC. As protein: CASSFSFLTSSYEQYV.

The rearrangement links TRBV4-2 to TRBJ2-7; 9 positions match TRBD2. The junction had 2 bases not matched to a gene; V was cut back by 2 bases and J by 6 bases. Germline assignment: CDR1 LGHNA and CDR2 YNFKEQ. This CDR3 contains 13 residues. In DNA form, the CDR3 reads TGTGCCAGCAGCCAACCAGCGGGAGGCGAGCAGTACTTC. This sequence encodes CASSQPAGGEQYF.

The chain carries TRBV7-9 and TRBJ2-7; 7 bases agree with TRBD1. The germline V gene encodes CDR1 SEHNR and CDR2 FQNEAQ (reference sequence). This CDR3 contains 14 residues. Trimming at V came to 1 base and at J to 6 bases, leaving 6 bases not matched to a gene. Here the CDR3 reads CASSLVDRDSEQYF. Written as DNA, the CDR3 is TGTGCCAGCAGCTTAGTCGACAGGGACAGCGAGCAGTACTTC.

The gene calls are TRBV24-1 and TRBJ2-2; TRBD2 agrees at 15 bases. The trim removed 4 bases at V and 3 bases at J, leaving 5 bases unmatched. Germline V gene sequence: CDR1 KGHDR, CDR2 SFDVKD. The CDR3 spans 18 residues. CDR3 sequence (DNA): TGTGCCACCAGTGACCCTGGGACTAGCGGGGGGCACACCGGGGAGCTGTTTTTT. This sequence encodes CATSDPGTSGGHTGELFF.

The rearrangement joins TRBV11-3 to TRBJ2-3; D is ambiguous. Germline values: CDR1 SGHNT, CDR2 YENEEA. The CDR3 has 14 amino acids. V lost 5 bases and J 2 bases, leaving 11 bases between the germline ends. CDR3 nucleotide sequence: TGTGCCAGCAGCCCCGGACCAGCCACAGATACGCAGTATTTT. It codes for CASSPGPATDTQYF.

The genes are TRBV3-1 (or the pseudogene TRBV3-2) and TRBJ2-3; 8 bases agree with TRBD2. The CDR3 extends over 15 amino acids. Trimming took 1 base from V and 2 from J; bases not matched to a gene: 2. CDR1 and CDR2 (germline): LGHDT, YNNKEL (reference sequence). CDR3 coding DNA: TGTGCCAGCAGCCAAGCGGGGGGGGACACAGATACGCAGTATTTT. It yields the protein CASSQAGGDTDTQYF.

This chain joins TRBV5-8 and TRBJ2-7; D perhaps matches TRBD2 (5 bases). From germline, CDR1 is SGHTS and CDR2 YDEGEE. The CDR3 runs 12 residues. The germline V and J ends were trimmed by 2 bases and 6 bases, with 9 bases remaining between them. CDR3 sequence: CASSLWAGEQYV. DNA of the CDR3: TGTGCCAGCAGCTTATGGGCGGGCGAGCAGTACGTC.

This clone was picked up one time. The rearrangement uses TRBV2 and TRBJ2-7; no reliable D call. There are 8 residues in the CDR3. Trimming cost V 7 bases and J 6 bases, with 1 base left between them. Germline CDR1 reads SNHLY; CDR2 reads FYNNEI. The CDR3 DNA sequence: TGTGCCAGCACCGAGCAGTACGTC. Translated, it gives CASTEQYV.

The V and J genes are TRBV12-3 or TRBV12-4 and TRBJ2-3; weak D call: TRBD1 (6 bases). V dropped 6 bases and J dropped 4 bases, with 11 bases sitting between them. CDR3 length equals 13 residues. The CDR3: CASRLQGPDTQYF. The CDR3 nucleotides read TGTGCCAGCAGGTTACAGGGTCCAGATACGCAGTATTTT.

The CDR3 bases are TGTGCCAGTTCCGGGGCGGGGGCCGGGGAGCTGTTTTTT. Translation: CASSGAGAGELFF. The chain links TRBV19 to TRBJ2-2; 7 bases match TRBD2. Germline trimming cut 8 bases from V and 6 bases from J; bases unmatched to any gene: 6. The CDR3 consists of 13 residues. Germline loops: CDR1 LNHDA, CDR2 SQIVND (reference sequence).